This T cell receptor beta chain was identified during a study of blood T cell repertoires in COVID-19. Turning to the study itself: Sources were T cells, B-cell-depleted T cells, or PBMCs; the material itself was cDNA or gDNA.

Measured with immunoSEQ multiplex PCR; TCRdb has only the in-frame clones, and not every one. The repertoire holds approximately 120,000 clones, more than 80% seen once, with about 3.3% in the top ten. Seattle's cohort entered during active infection and was followed longitudinally. This clone was counted once. The germline V gene has CDR1 SEHNR and CDR2 FQNEAQ (reference sequence). V shed 0 bases and J 9 bases; nucleotides not matched to a gene: 3. This CDR3 region has 14 residues. The sequence was collected from an elderly woman with COVID-19, enrolled during active disease. The gene calls are TRBV7-9 and TRBJ2-1, with 9 bases identical to TRBD2. Sequenced: peripheral blood. CDR3 amino acids: CASSLAAGGIEQFF. CDR3 DNA: TGTGCCAGCAGCTTAGCGGCGGGAGGGATTGAGCAGTTCTTC.